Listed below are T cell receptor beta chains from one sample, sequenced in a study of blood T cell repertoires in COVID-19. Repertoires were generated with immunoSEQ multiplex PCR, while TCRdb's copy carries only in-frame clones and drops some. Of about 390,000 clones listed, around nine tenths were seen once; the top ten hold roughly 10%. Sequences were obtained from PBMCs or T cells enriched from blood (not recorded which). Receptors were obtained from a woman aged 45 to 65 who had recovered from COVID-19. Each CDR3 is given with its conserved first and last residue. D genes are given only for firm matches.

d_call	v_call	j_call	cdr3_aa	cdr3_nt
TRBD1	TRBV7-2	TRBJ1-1	CASSFLPLDRGKDEAFF	TGTGCCAGCAGCTTCCTTCCGCTAGACAGGGGGAAAGATGAAGCTTTCTTT
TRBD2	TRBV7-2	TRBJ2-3	CASRPPGGGARDTQYF	TGTGCCAGCAGACCCCCTGGCGGGGGGGCCCGGGATACGCAGTATTTT
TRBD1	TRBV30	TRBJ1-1	CASYRGNTEAFF	TGTGCCTCTTACAGGGGGAACACTGAAGCTTTCTTT
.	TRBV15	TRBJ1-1	CATSRDLQTEAFF	TGTGCCACCAGCAGAGATCTACAGACTGAAGCTTTCTTT
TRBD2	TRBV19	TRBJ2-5	CASSPRGGSETQYF	TGTGCCAGTAGTCCGCGGGGGGGCAGCGAGACCCAGTACTTC
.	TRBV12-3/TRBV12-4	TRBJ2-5	CASSSWSGETQYF	TGTGCCAGCAGCTCTTGGTCAGGGGAGACCCAGTACTTC
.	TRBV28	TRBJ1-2	CASRWGRYGYTF	TGTGCCAGCAGGTGGGGGAGGTATGGCTACACCTTC
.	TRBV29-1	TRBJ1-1	CSVEDWRENTEAFF	TGCAGCGTTGAAGATTGGCGGGAGAACACTGAAGCTTTCTTT
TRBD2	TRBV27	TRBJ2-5	CASSLRRGGLETQYF	TGTGCCAGCAGCCTTCGGCGGGGGGGCCTAGAGACCCAGTACTTC
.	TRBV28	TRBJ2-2	CASSARETGELFF	TGTGCCAGCAGTGCCAGGGAAACCGGGGAGCTGTTTTTT
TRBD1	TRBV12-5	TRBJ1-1	CASATGTGNTEAFF	TGTGCTAGTGCCACCGGGACAGGGAACACTGAAGCTTTCTTT
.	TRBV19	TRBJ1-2	CASSAGVPYGYTF	TGTGCCAGTAGCGCAGGGGTCCCATATGGCTACACCTTC
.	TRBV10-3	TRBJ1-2	CAISESSPGLGYTF	TGTGCCATCAGTGAGTCCTCCCCAGGGTTAGGCTACACCTTC
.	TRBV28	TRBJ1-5	CASSSTRERQGNQPQHF	TGTGCCAGCAGTTCGACTCGCGAGAGACAGGGCAATCAGCCCCAGCATTTT